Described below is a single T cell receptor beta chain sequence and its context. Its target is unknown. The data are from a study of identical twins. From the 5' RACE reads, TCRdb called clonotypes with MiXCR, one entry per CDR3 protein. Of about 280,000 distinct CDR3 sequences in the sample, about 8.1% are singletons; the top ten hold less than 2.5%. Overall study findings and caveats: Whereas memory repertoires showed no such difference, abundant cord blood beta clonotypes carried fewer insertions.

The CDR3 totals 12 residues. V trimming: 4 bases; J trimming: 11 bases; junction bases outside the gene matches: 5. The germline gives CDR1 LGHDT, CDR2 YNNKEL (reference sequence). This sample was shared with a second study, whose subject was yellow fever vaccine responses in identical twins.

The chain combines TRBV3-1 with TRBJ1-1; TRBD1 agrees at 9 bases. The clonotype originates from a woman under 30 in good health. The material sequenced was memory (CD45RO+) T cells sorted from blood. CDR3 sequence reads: CASSLTGGEAFF. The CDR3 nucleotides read TGTGCCAGCAGCCTAACAGGGGGCGAGGCTTTCTTT.